This paragraph reports one T cell receptor (beta chain). Authors' processing steps: Amplification with reference gene primers provided the estimates of nucleated cell counts. Method: immunoSEQ multiplex PCR; TCRdb's copy keeps in-frame clones and lacks some. V, J and clone size were drawn from that table, and D and trimming were deduced from the DNA. The sample includes a few hundred thousand clones, 65% to 90% seen only once; the top ten take 7.4%. This entry comes from a study of blood T cell repertoires in COVID-19. Study as a whole: T cells, B-cell-depleted T cells, or PBMCs provided the cDNA or gDNA that served as material.

Trimming stripped 5 bases from V and 7 bases from J, with 9 bases between. Germline V lookup: CDR1 LNHDA, CDR2 SQIVND (reference sequence). The CDR3 is made up of 12 amino acids. The chain couples TRBV19 to TRBJ2-4, with D maybe TRBD2 (6 bases). This TCR derives from a woman between 45 and 60 years old with acute or convalescent COVID-19. Specimen: peripheral blood. In DNA form, the CDR3 reads TGTGCCAGTAGTGCCCGGGAGAACATTCAGTACTTC. Translating gives CASSARENIQYF. The variable domain in full, completed from reference TRBV19 and TRBJ2-4, reads DGGITQSPKYLFRKEGQNVTLSCEQNLNHDAMYWYRQDPGQGLRLIYYSQIVNDFQKGDIAEGYSVSREKKESFPLTVTSAQKNPTAFYLCASSARENIQYFGAGTRLSVL.